These T cell receptor beta chains were read from a single sample in a study of blood T cell repertoires in COVID-19. Data came from immunoSEQ multiplex PCR; TCRdb stores just in-frame clones and leaves some out. The data contain approximately 130,000 clones, approximately 86% of them singletons. Sequencing was carried out using PBMCs or T cells enriched from blood (not recorded which). The source of these receptors is a woman in her forties or fifties who had recovered from COVID-19. Both conserved end residues are part of each CDR3. The D gene is left open where the match is weak. Not every row has a clone size; where given, it reads once, few, many or a size class.

D,J,V,size,DNA,CDR3
-,TRBJ2-2,TRBV5-1,-,TGCGCCAGCAGCTTGTCCGAACATGCGAACACCGGGGAGCTGTTTTTT,CASSLSEHANTGELFF
-,TRBJ1-2,TRBV4-1,-,TGCGCCAGCAGCCAAGATCGGGGGGTAGTCGGCTACACCTTC,CASSQDRGVVGYTF
TRBD2,TRBJ2-1,TRBV4-3,-,TGCGCCAGCAGCCGAGCGGGGCAGTACAATGAGCAGTTCTTC,CASSRAGQYNEQFF
-,TRBJ2-2,TRBV4-1,few,TGCGCCAGCAGCCAACACAGTCCCGGGGAGCTGTTTTTT,CASSQHSPGELFF
-,TRBJ2-7,TRBV10-2,-,TGCGCCACCTGGGCCACTCTAACCTACGAGCAGTACTTC,CATWATLTYEQYF
-,TRBJ1-1,TRBV2,-,TGTGCCAGCAGAGGGACAAGCGACACTGAAGCTTTCTTT,CASRGTSDTEAFF
-,TRBJ2-2,TRBV5-8,-,TGTGCCAGCAGCTTGGGTCAGGGGTCGAACACCGGGGAGCTGTTTTTT,CASSLGQGSNTGELFF
TRBD1,TRBJ2-7,TRBV11-3,-,TGTGCCAGCAGCTCTCCGGGACAGGGGAAGGACGAGCAGTACTTC,CASSSPGQGKDEQYF
-,TRBJ2-2,TRBV6-2/TRBV6-3,-,TGTGCCAGCAGTCGGACAGACGCGAACACCGGGGAGCTGTTTTTT,CASSRTDANTGELFF
TRBD2,TRBJ2-7,TRBV29-1,-,TGCAGCGTGGGGGGAGGGATGGACGAGCAGTACTTC,CSVGGGMDEQYF
-,TRBJ1-3,TRBV18,-,TGTGCCAGCTCACAAGGGGAAGCTGGAAACACCATATATTTT,CASSQGEAGNTIYF
-,TRBJ2-2,TRBV10-1,-,TGCGCCAGCAGTGAGGGGCGGAACACCGGGGAGCTGTTTTTT,CASSEGRNTGELFF
-,TRBJ2-1,TRBV7-8,-,TGTGCCAGCAGCTTAGCTCAGCGCAATGAGCAGTTCTTC,CASSLAQRNEQFF
TRBD1,TRBJ1-3,TRBV11-2,-,TGTGCCAGCAGCCCGGGACAGGGGGCCGTCAGATTCTCTGGAAACACCATATATTTT,CASSPGQGAVRFSGNTIYF
-,TRBJ1-5,TRBV9,-,TGTGCCAGCAGCGTAGCCCCTGACAGTGCTTGGTCCCAGCATTTT,CASSVAPDSAWSQHF
-,TRBJ1-2,TRBV2,-,TGTGCCATCACGATGACTCAGGGGCGGTATGGCTACACCTTC,CAITMTQGRYGYTF
TRBD1,TRBJ2-6,TRBV14,-,TGTGCCAGCAGCCAATTCGACAGGGTCGGCGTCCTGACTTTC,CASSQFDRVGVLTF
-,TRBJ1-2,TRBV3-1/TRBV3-2,-,TGTGCCAGCAGCCAGGTCAACAGGGTTGGCGGCTACACCTTC,CASSQVNRVGGYTF
-,TRBJ1-2,TRBV2,once,TGTGCCAGCAGTGTTCAGGGGTCCTATGGCTACACCTTC,CASSVQGSYGYTF
TRBD2,TRBJ2-3,TRBV24-1,-,TGTGCCACCAGTGACACTAGCGGGGGTTCAGATACGCAGTATTTT,CATSDTSGGSDTQYF
-,TRBJ2-1,TRBV2,-,TGTGCCAGCAGGGCGAACGGAGACTATGAGCAGTTCTTC,CASRANGDYEQFF
-,TRBJ1-5,TRBV11-2,many,TGTGCCAGCAGCCCTAACTTAGGGGTGGGCAATCAGCCCCAGCATTTT,CASSPNLGVGNQPQHF
-,TRBJ2-2,TRBV7-2,-,TGTGCCAGCAGCCGCGTCTCCGGGACACAGAACACCGGGGAGCTGTTTTTT,CASSRVSGTQNTGELFF
TRBD1,TRBJ2-7,TRBV12-3/TRBV12-4,once,TGTGCCAGCAGTTTAGGCGGAGACAGGGGGTACTTC,CASSLGGDRGYF
TRBD2,TRBJ2-1,TRBV27,once,TGTGCCAGCCGAGGACTAGCGGGGGATGATGAGCAGTTCTTC,CASRGLAGDDEQFF
TRBD2,TRBJ2-5,TRBV6-5,-,TGTGCCAGCAGTACTAGCGGGGGGCGGTGGGAGACCCAGTACTTC,CASSTSGGRWETQYF
-,TRBJ1-1,TRBV5-8,-,TGTGCCAGCAGCTTGGTACAGGGTCGGACTGAAGCTTTCTTT,CASSLVQGRTEAFF
-,TRBJ2-2,TRBV28,-,TGTGCCAGCAGGCGTAGGGGCCGGAACACCGGGGAGCTGTTTTTT,CASRRRGRNTGELFF
-,TRBJ1-2,TRBV5-1,-,TGCGCCAGCAGAATAGTCGATAACTATGGCTACACCTTC,CASRIVDNYGYTF
TRBD2,TRBJ2-1,TRBV11-3,-,TGTGCCAGCAGCTTTGCTAGCGGGGGCTCCTACAATGAGCAGTTCTTC,CASSFASGGSYNEQFF
-,TRBJ1-2,TRBV12-3/TRBV12-4,few,TGTGCCAGCAGTCCGGGTTTGAGCTATGGCTACACCTTC,CASSPGLSYGYTF
-,TRBJ1-6,TRBV28,-,TGTGCCAGCAGTTTCCATGGAGGGGGGGGGAGGATGGCCCTCCACTTT,CASSFHGGGGRMALHF
-,TRBJ2-2,TRBV21-1,-,TGTGCCAGCAGCAGAATGGACAGGGCGTCATCCGGGGAGCTGTTTTTT,CASSRMDRASSGELFF
TRBD2,TRBJ2-3,TRBV5-1,-,TGCGCCAGCAGCTTGGGAGTTGCGGGGGAGGTAGATACGCAGTATTTT,CASSLGVAGEVDTQYF
-,TRBJ1-4,TRBV19,-,TGTGCCAGTAGTGGAGCGCGGGGTGCTAATGAAAAACTGTTTTTT,CASSGARGANEKLFF
TRBD2,TRBJ2-5,TRBV9,-,TGTGCCAGCAGCGGTAGCGGGGGGGCCATGGAGACCCAGTACTTC,CASSGSGGAMETQYF
-,TRBJ2-2,TRBV29-1,few,TGCAGCGTTGAATCGGGTGGGAGCGGGGAGCTGTTTTTT,CSVESGGSGELFF
-,TRBJ1-4,TRBV4-2,-,TGTGCCAGCAGCCAAGAGGGGCCGGGTGGGGCGAGGTCTTATGAAAAACTGTTTTTT,CASSQEGPGGARSYEKLFF
-,TRBJ1-1,TRBV18,few,TGTGCCAGCTCAGCCGGGGAGAACACTGAAGCTTTCTTT,CASSAGENTEAFF
-,TRBJ1-2,TRBV19,-,TGTGCCAGTAGTCCTCTTCTGGGACTCCCCTATGGCTACACCTTC,CASSPLLGLPYGYTF
-,TRBJ2-1,TRBV18,-,TGTGCCAGCTCACCACCGGGGGGTGACTACAATGAGCAGTTCTTC,CASSPPGGDYNEQFF
TRBD2,TRBJ2-4,TRBV3-1/TRBV3-2,-,TGTGCCAGCAGCCAAGTAACGGGGACTAGCGGGGGCCGGGACATTCAGTACTTC,CASSQVTGTSGGRDIQYF
TRBD1,TRBJ1-2,TRBV30,-,TGTGCCTGGAGTGTACTCCGCGCGGGACAGGGGAATGGCTACACCTTC,CAWSVLRAGQGNGYTF
TRBD1,TRBJ2-7,TRBV7-9,-,TGTGCCAGCAGTCCCACAGGGGGCTCCTACGAGCAGTACTTC,CASSPTGGSYEQYF
TRBD1,TRBJ1-1,TRBV4-3,-,TGCGCCAGCAGCCAAGACAGGACAGGGGGCGGGATGAACACTGAAGCTTTCTTT,CASSQDRTGGGMNTEAFF
-,TRBJ2-7,TRBV7-2,-,TGTGCCAGCAGCTTAGTAGGGGCAGGGGCGACCTACGAGCAGTACTTC,CASSLVGAGATYEQYF